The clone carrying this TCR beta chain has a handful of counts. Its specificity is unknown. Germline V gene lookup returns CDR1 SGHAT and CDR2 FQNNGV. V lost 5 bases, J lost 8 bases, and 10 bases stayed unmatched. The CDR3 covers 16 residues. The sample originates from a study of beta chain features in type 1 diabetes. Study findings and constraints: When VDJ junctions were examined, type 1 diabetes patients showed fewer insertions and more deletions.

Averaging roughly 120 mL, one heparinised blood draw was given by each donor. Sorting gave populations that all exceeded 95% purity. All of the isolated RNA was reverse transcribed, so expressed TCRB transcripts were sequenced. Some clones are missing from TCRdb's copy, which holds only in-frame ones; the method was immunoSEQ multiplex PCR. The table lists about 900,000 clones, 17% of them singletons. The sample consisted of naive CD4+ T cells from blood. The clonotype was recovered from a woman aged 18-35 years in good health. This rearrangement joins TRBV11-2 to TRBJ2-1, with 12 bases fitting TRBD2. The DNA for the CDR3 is TGTGCCAGCAGCATTCTAGCGGGAGGGCCTGTTTATGAGCAGTTCTTC. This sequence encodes CASSILAGGPVYEQFF. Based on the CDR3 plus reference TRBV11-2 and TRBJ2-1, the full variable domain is EAGVAQSPRYKIIEKRQSVAFWCNPISGHATLYWYQQILGQGPKLLIQFQNNGVVDDSQLPKDRFSAERLKGVDSTLKIQPAKLEDSAVYLCASSILAGGPVYEQFFGPGTRLTVL.